This T cell receptor beta chain was profiled in a study of identical twins. Study-level points and caveats: Not following the same donors, the study drew its conclusions from cross-sectional statistical analysis.

V lost 7 bases and J lost 6, with 9 bases in between. This CDR3 contains 12 residues. Germline CDR1 reads SGHNT; CDR2 reads YENEEA. This clonotype was seen more than once but under ten times. Antigen unknown. A universal primer site was created by template switching, with the cDNA bearing unique molecular identifiers. TCRdb re-called the 5' RACE reads with MiXCR, one entry per CDR3 protein. Of around 280,000 distinct CDR3 sequences detected, 6.5% to 9.5% appear once; the ten largest clones hold around 2.1%. This sample was also put to use in a study of yellow fever vaccine responses in identical twins. That work adds: It has been reported that, in twins, the vaccine T cell response seemed partly convergent and partly personalized.

The chain joins TRBV11-3 to TRBJ2-2, with no clear D. Sequenced: memory (CD45RO+) T cells sorted from blood. The sequence derives from a woman under 30 in good health. CDR3 coding DNA: TGTGCCAGCACCTGGGGATCCGGGGAGCTGTTTTTT. Protein: CASTWGSGELFF.